The clone carrying this T cell receptor beta chain came up a few times. Antigen unknown. This sample is drawn from a study of identical twins. TCRdb processed the 5' RACE reads anew with MiXCR; each CDR3 protein has one entry. The data contain some 900,000 distinct CDR3 sequences, roughly an eighth of them singletons. V lost 4 bases, J lost 2 bases, and 14 bases lay in between. CDR3 length equals 16 residues. The study's findings and limits: Within cord blood, abundant beta clonotypes carried fewer insertions, but memory repertoires showed no such trend.

Separately, the same data were catalogued under a study of yellow fever vaccine responses in identical twins.

Sequencing used PBMCs. The chain couples TRBV12-3 or TRBV12-4 to TRBJ2-2; a possible D gene is TRBD1 (6 bases). The sequence was obtained from a woman under 30 in good health. CDR3 residues: CASSSRSGANTGELFF. The DNA for the CDR3 is TGTGCCAGCAGTTCTAGGTCAGGGGCCAACACCGGGGAGCTGTTTTTT.